This is a list of T cell receptor beta chains from one sample in a study of shared clonotypes between healthy human individuals. Generated by immunoSEQ multiplex PCR, the TCRdb table keeps only in-frame clones and is missing some. The sample records approximately 2.4 million clones, around 95% being singletons. Material: naive CD4+ T cells sorted from blood. Receptors originate from a man younger than 30 in good health. Both conserved end residues are part of each CDR3. D genes are given only for firm matches. The size field is filled for only some rows; it gives once, few, many or a size class.

CDR3nt: TGCGCCAGCAGCTTGGAGGGTCACTACAATGAGCAGTTCTTC; CDR3aa: CASSLEGHYNEQFF; abundance: .; j_gene: TRBJ2-1; v_gene: TRBV5-1; d_gene: .
CDR3nt: TGCGCCAGCAGCCTGGGGGACGGTCTTATTAATGAAAAACTGTTTTTT; CDR3aa: CASSLGDGLINEKLFF; abundance: .; j_gene: TRBJ1-4; v_gene: TRBV5-1; d_gene: .
CDR3nt: TGTGCCAGCTCACCGACAAGGGGTAGTGAGCAGTTCTTC; CDR3aa: CASSPTRGSEQFF; abundance: .; j_gene: TRBJ2-1; v_gene: TRBV18; d_gene: .
CDR3nt: TGCGCCAGCAGTGAGTCGGGGCAGGCCGAGCAGTACTTC; CDR3aa: CASSESGQAEQYF; abundance: few; j_gene: TRBJ2-7; v_gene: TRBV10-1; d_gene: .
CDR3nt: TGTGCCACCCATGGTGCCTACGAGCAGTACTTC; CDR3aa: CATHGAYEQYF; abundance: .; j_gene: TRBJ2-7; v_gene: TRBV10-3; d_gene: .
CDR3nt: TGCGCCAGCAGCCAACAGCTCGGACAGGGGAACACTGAAGCTTTCTTT; CDR3aa: CASSQQLGQGNTEAFF; abundance: .; j_gene: TRBJ1-1; v_gene: TRBV4-1; d_gene: TRBD1
CDR3nt: TGTGCCATCAGTAGGGACACTACCTACGAGCAGTACTTC; CDR3aa: CAISRDTTYEQYF; abundance: .; j_gene: TRBJ2-7; v_gene: TRBV10-3; d_gene: .
CDR3nt: TGTGCTAGTGGTCCCTCGACAGGGAACTATGGCTACACCTTC; CDR3aa: CASGPSTGNYGYTF; abundance: .; j_gene: TRBJ1-2; v_gene: TRBV12-5; d_gene: TRBD1
CDR3nt: TGCGCCAGCAGCCCTACTGCAAGCAATCAGCCCCAGCATTTT; CDR3aa: CASSPTASNQPQHF; abundance: .; j_gene: TRBJ1-5; v_gene: TRBV5-1; d_gene: .
CDR3nt: TGTGCCAGCTCACCACGCGAAGGGGACTACGAGCAGTACTTC; CDR3aa: CASSPREGDYEQYF; abundance: .; j_gene: TRBJ2-7; v_gene: TRBV18; d_gene: .
CDR3nt: TGTGCCAGCAGCTCACATCCGGGACACATCACCGGGGAGCTGTTTTTT; CDR3aa: CASSSHPGHITGELFF; abundance: .; j_gene: TRBJ2-2; v_gene: TRBV7-9; d_gene: .
CDR3nt: TGTGCCAGCAGCTTGGGCCAGGGAGGCAATTCACCCCTCCACTTT; CDR3aa: CASSLGQGGNSPLHF; abundance: once; j_gene: TRBJ1-6; v_gene: TRBV7-6; d_gene: .
CDR3nt: TGTGCCAGCTCATCCGGACAGGGTGGGATCACCTACGAGCAGTACTTC; CDR3aa: CASSSGQGGITYEQYF; abundance: .; j_gene: TRBJ2-7; v_gene: TRBV18; d_gene: TRBD1
CDR3nt: TGTGCCAGCAGCCCTTGGGGGATGTTGGGGACAGGGCTCCTGGGGGCCAACGTCCTGACTTTC; CDR3aa: CASSPWGMLGTGLLGANVLTF; abundance: .; j_gene: TRBJ2-6; v_gene: TRBV9; d_gene: TRBD1
CDR3nt: TGTGCCAGCAGTTTTCCACAGGGGGTCCCACAAGAGACCCAGTACTTC; CDR3aa: CASSFPQGVPQETQYF; abundance: .; j_gene: TRBJ2-5; v_gene: TRBV28; d_gene: TRBD1
CDR3nt: TGTGCCAGCAGCCCAGAGGAGGGGCGGGGTGGCTACACCTTC; CDR3aa: CASSPEEGRGGYTF; abundance: .; j_gene: TRBJ1-2; v_gene: TRBV6-5; d_gene: .
CDR3nt: TGCGCCAGCAGCGCCGGGACAGGGCGTGAGCAGTACTTC; CDR3aa: CASSAGTGREQYF; abundance: .; j_gene: TRBJ2-7; v_gene: TRBV5-1; d_gene: TRBD1
CDR3nt: TGTGCCAAAGGGGACAGGGCGAACGGGGAGCTGTTTTTT; CDR3aa: CAKGDRANGELFF; abundance: once; j_gene: TRBJ2-2; v_gene: TRBV10-3; d_gene: TRBD1
CDR3nt: TGTGCCAGTAGTATGGGCGGGGATCTCACCGGGGAGCTGTTTTTT; CDR3aa: CASSMGGDLTGELFF; abundance: once; j_gene: TRBJ2-2; v_gene: TRBV19; d_gene: .
CDR3nt: TGTGCCAGCAAACAACTAGCGGGAGGCCCTCTTTACGAAGGGCAGTACTTC; CDR3aa: CASKQLAGGPLYEGQYF; abundance: .; j_gene: TRBJ2-7; v_gene: TRBV2; d_gene: TRBD2
CDR3nt: TGTGCCAGCAGTTTCCACTCGAGAGGGTCTGGTGAGCAGTTCTTC; CDR3aa: CASSFHSRGSGEQFF; abundance: .; j_gene: TRBJ2-1; v_gene: TRBV28; d_gene: .
CDR3nt: TGTGCCAGCAGCTTAGCGGGGACTTTCTACAATGAGCAGTTCTTC; CDR3aa: CASSLAGTFYNEQFF; abundance: .; j_gene: TRBJ2-1; v_gene: TRBV7-2; d_gene: .
CDR3nt: TGTGCCAGCAGCTCAGCAACAGGGGGCTATAATTCACCCCTCCACTTT; CDR3aa: CASSSATGGYNSPLHF; abundance: .; j_gene: TRBJ1-6; v_gene: TRBV7-9; d_gene: TRBD1
CDR3nt: TGTGCCAGCAGTTACTCGGCTGGGGGGTACACCGGGGAGCTGTTTTTT; CDR3aa: CASSYSAGGYTGELFF; abundance: .; j_gene: TRBJ2-2; v_gene: TRBV6-6; d_gene: .
CDR3nt: TGTGCCAGCAGCTTAGTACAAGGTTCACCCCTCCACTTT; CDR3aa: CASSLVQGSPLHF; abundance: .; j_gene: TRBJ1-6; v_gene: TRBV7-2; d_gene: .